This TCR beta chain was sequenced in a study of T cell responses to AZD1222 COVID-19 vaccine. Assay: immunoSEQ multiplex PCR; the TCRdb copy retains only in-frame clones and omits some. This repertoire shows about 79,000 clones, around 80% found once; its top ten account for about 20%. Of note for this clone: Its cognate antigen is unknown. The same CDR3 also results from other DNA sequences found in this sample.

Findings and caveats of the study: Repertoires were obtained solely post-peak T cell response. Just a handful of people given AZD1222 tested seropositive at baseline.

The CDR3 is 12 residues long. V was clipped by 7 bases and J by 0 bases, with 4 bases between them. The germline V gene encodes CDR1 LNHDA and CDR2 SQIVND (reference sequence). The material sequenced was peripheral blood, taken on day 0 of AZD1222 vaccination. The chain recombines TRBV19 with TRBJ1-3; D gene unclear. The clonotype was recovered from an adult in good health. The chain's CDR3 is CASTSSGNTIYF. CDR3 nucleotide sequence: TGTGCCAGTACTTCCTCTGGAAACACCATATATTTT.